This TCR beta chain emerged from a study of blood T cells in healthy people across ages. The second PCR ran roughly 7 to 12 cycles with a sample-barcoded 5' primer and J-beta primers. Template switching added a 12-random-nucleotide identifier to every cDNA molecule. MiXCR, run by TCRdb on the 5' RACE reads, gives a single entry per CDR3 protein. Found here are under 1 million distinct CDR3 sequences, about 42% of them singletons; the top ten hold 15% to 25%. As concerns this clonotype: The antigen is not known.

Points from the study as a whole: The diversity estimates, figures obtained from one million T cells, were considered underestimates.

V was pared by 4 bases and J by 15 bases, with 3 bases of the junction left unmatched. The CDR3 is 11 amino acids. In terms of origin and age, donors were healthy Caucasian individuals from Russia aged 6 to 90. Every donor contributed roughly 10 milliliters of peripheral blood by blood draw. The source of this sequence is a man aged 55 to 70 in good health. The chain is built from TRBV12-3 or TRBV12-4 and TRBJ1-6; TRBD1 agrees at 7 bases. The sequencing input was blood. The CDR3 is CASSSGGDLHF. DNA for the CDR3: TGTGCCAGCAGTTCAGGGGGTGACCTCCACTTT.